This T cell receptor (beta chain) was observed in a study of blood T cell repertoires in COVID-19 (dated by TCRdb to the early 2020s). Describing the broader study: Samples covering the acute and convalescent phases of COVID-19 were provided by collaborators in the United States, Italy and Spain. A freely available public database, intended as a resource for researchers studying the immune response to SARS-CoV-2, is where the repertoires were released. Where HLA class I and class II types were available, the types were taken from metadata supplied by the sample provider, not from assay-based typing. Sample metadata almost always included a de-identified subject ID, COVID-19 status, age in years and sex. The prospective study material was composed of cDNA or gDNA derived from T cells, B-cell-depleted T cells, or PBMCs. Subjects who had been exposed to COVID-19, were actively infected with it, or had recovered from it provided the deeply sampled blood TCRbeta repertoires that made up the dataset. Samples were obtained from the ongoing ImmuneRACE study (first 160 participants) and from over a thousand subjects provided by 6 global collaborators. Summary of the overall study and its limitations: The quantity of clinical and demographic metadata differed by source and by participant and was supplied without curation.

Remarks on this clone: Its cognate antigen has yet to be identified. No quality values exist for individual bases; no much larger clone is one base distant.

Deletion took 5 bases off V and 2 bases off J, with a span of 15 bases between the germline ends. The CDR3, cysteine through phenylalanine, is 15 amino acids long. CDR3 DNA only is kept here, 45 bases in frame from base 1. From the germline V gene, CDR1 is SGHVS and CDR2 is FQNEAQ. At one collaborating source in Seattle, patients were enrolled during active infection and were followed longitudinally through the course of disease. The collaborating institutions used their own protocols to collect whole blood in K2EDTA tubes. For TCRbeta analysis, collaborators shipped samples in one of three forms: frozen whole blood, isolated PBMCs, or DNA extracted from either of those sample types. TCRbeta CDR3 regions were amplified from genomic DNA by means of the immunoSEQ Assay, a bias-controlled multiplex PCR. Concerning the study's data processing: Nucleated cell counts per sample were estimated from amplification of reference gene primers within the assay. To quantify the absolute abundance of each unique TCRbeta CDR3 rearrangement, sequence reads were collapsed and filtered. For each sample, productive Simpson clonality was calculated as the square root of Simpson's diversity index over productive rearrangements. This is the immuneACCESS table as TCRdb keeps it, with only in-frame sequences that have V and J called. A part of the clones is gone; compared with another copy, unresolved V genes explain less than half, and the rest is unexplained. V and J calls plus clone size are reproduced from that table; the DNA served to infer D and trimming. Within this sample are hundreds of thousands of clones, with about 90% of them counted one time only. The biggest ten clones account for around 6.6% of the sample.

Material: peripheral blood. The sequence was collected from a woman in her 70s with COVID-19, enrolled during active disease. Rearrangement joined TRBV7-8 to TRBJ1-2, with TRBD1 as a weak D call on 6 bases. Here is the DNA: TGTGCCAGCAGCCCAACTGGGACAAACAACTATGGCTACACCTTC. This codes for CASSPTGTNNYGYTF.